This T cell receptor beta chain was sequenced in a study of cytomegalovirus exposure and HLA in healthy donors. The PCR had 60 Vbeta and 13 Jbeta primers. Generated by immunoSEQ multiplex PCR, the TCRdb table keeps only in-frame clones and is missing some. The table includes around 140,000 clones, around 79% detected once. Sequences were obtained from PBMCs. This clonotype originated in a woman aged 40 to 50 in good health and CMV-seronegative.

The CDR3 nucleotides are TGCGCCAGCAGCTTGGCGGGGAGTACTGGAAACACCATATATTTT. As protein: CASSLAGSTGNTIYF. The V call is TRBV5-1, the J call TRBJ1-3; D not resolved. In germline, CDR1 is SGHRS, CDR2 YFSETQ. V lost 0 bases and J 2 bases, leaving 9 bases between the germline ends. The CDR3 runs to 15 residues.